This T cell receptor (beta chain) was identified in a study of cytomegalovirus exposure and HLA in healthy donors. Study details: The approximately 120 validation repertoires and the 666 first-cohort repertoires shared a platform, a later analysis reported. General study findings and limits: It was around 160 TCR beta chains that were listed as cytomegalovirus-associated. The classifier was said to identify cytomegalovirus status with high specificity and sensitivity.

These donors were members of the roughly 120-subject validation cohort, a group separate from the roughly 670-subject first cohort. Libraries were prepared by immunoSEQ multiplex PCR; TCRdb keeps only in-frame clonotypes and omits some of them. The sample shows about 50,000 clones, around 94% of them seen only once. As to this clone: What it binds is unknown.

CDR1 is MNHEY and CDR2 is SMNVEV in the germline V gene (reference sequence). The ends lost 8 bases at V and 2 bases at J; junction bases unmatched: 8. The CDR3 sequence is 15 residues long. The V and J genes are TRBV27 and TRBJ2-7, with 11 bases that match TRBD1. Input material: PBMCs. The clonotype was recovered from a young man in good health and CMV-seronegative. The CDR3: CASGHRDRGAYEQYF. The CDR3 DNA reads TGTGCCAGCGGGCACCGGGACAGGGGGGCCTACGAGCAGTACTTC.